This note documents a single T cell receptor beta chain sequence. The antigen is undetermined. This sample was included in a study of cytomegalovirus exposure and HLA in healthy donors. On the study more broadly: Findings of an earlier analysis included about 120 million unique TCR beta sequences from 190 million or so T cells. Across some 400 genotyped donors, approximately 80% landed in the Caucasian-associated ancestry cluster.

The primer mix had 60 Vbeta and 13 Jbeta primers. The table came from immunoSEQ multiplex PCR; TCRdb's copy has only in-frame clones and leaves some out. Here the sample spans more than 95,000 clones, about 86% being singletons. Findings and caveats of the study: Indistinguishable V segments such as TRBV6-2 and TRBV6-3 were excluded.

Germline CDR1 and CDR2: SGHTA and FQGNSA. This CDR3 has 16 amino acids. V was clipped by 4 bases and J by 4 bases; unmatched bases: 9. The chain links TRBV7-2 to TRBJ1-3; 8 bases line up with TRBD1. Specimen: PBMCs. The clonotype was recovered from a young woman in good health and CMV-seronegative. In DNA form, the CDR3 reads TGTGCCAGCAGCTCCCACCGGACAGGGACAGGAAACACCATATATTTT. It is translated as CASSSHRTGTGNTIYF. The full variable domain, its missing parts supplied by reference TRBV7-2 and TRBJ1-3, is GAGVSQSPSNKVTEKGKDVELRCDPISGHTALYWYRQSLGQGLEFLIYFQGNSAPDKSGLPSDRFSAERTGGSVSTLTIQRTQQEDSAVYLCASSSHRTGTGNTIYFGEGSWLTVV.